The 26 T cell receptor beta chains given below trace back to one sample, sequenced in a study of tumor-infiltrating lymphocytes in primary liver carcinoma (dated by TCRdb to 2015 to 2018). Without any cell sorting, total RNA and DNA were extracted together from around 18-30 mg of bulk tissue using the AllPrep DNA/RNA mini kit. This sample was sequenced with an Illumina HiSeq 2500. A constant-region primer and ProtoScript II reverse transcriptase were used to reverse-transcribe TCRbeta-specific cDNA from around 530 ng total RNA. Construction of the TCRbeta libraries relied on three nested rounds of multiplex PCR, following a slightly modified ARM-PCR procedure. Each of the first two PCR rounds ran for roughly 11 cycles and used multiplex TRBV1-TRBV30 forward primers together with a Cbeta reverse primer. In TCRdb, the public reads were trimmed at Q25 with fastp and aligned with MiXCR, with productive beta chains retained. Each record represents a unique CDR3 protein, reported with the most common genes and DNA among its rows. For this sample the table gives about 54,000 distinct CDR3 sequences, of which about 68% were detected only once. The top ten clonotypes cover around 23% of the sample.

Specimen: liver tumor tissue from sampling region 2. Taken with the paper, the label for cell subset or site translates to: tumor region T2, inferior pole. All receptors derive from a man aged 35 to 55 with primary liver carcinoma and hepatitis B virus infection.

On this clonotype: Mismatch with germline at one junction end may stem from a read error. The chain has TRBV12-3 or TRBV12-4 and TRBJ2-2; D is undetermined. The CDR3 is 12 residues long. CDR3 region: CAISRRPEELFF. The CDR3 DNA reads as TGTGCCATCAGTCGTAGGCCCGAGGAGCTGTTTTTT.

This clonotype was seen many times. J is TRBJ2-7 and V is TRBV28; D perhaps matches TRBD2 (6 bases). Trimming removed 7 bases at V and 0 bases at J, with 19 bases between. CDR3 length equals 16 residues. The germline CDR1 and CDR2 sequences are MDHEN and SYDVKM. CDR3 region: CASNQPWDSSSYEQYF. The CDR3 nucleotides are TGTGCCAGCAACCAACCCTGGGACTCGAGCTCCTACGAGCAGTACTTC.

This clonotype appeared a single time. The CDR3 does not close with the conserved phenylalanine or tryptophan, likely indicating a read error. It is unclear where the CDR3 begins or ends on the DNA, so no DNA is shown, and the CDR3 is as TCRdb lists it. V usage is TRBV11-3 and J usage is TRBJ1-1. The CDR3 region is 13 residues in length, termini included. Germline V gene lookup returns CDR1 SGHNT and CDR2 YENEEA. CDR3: CASSLAGGTEASC.

This clonotype was found many times. The chain uses TRBV28 and TRBJ1-4; maybe TRBD1 (5 bases). There are 13 residues in the CDR3. From germline, CDR1 is MDHEN and CDR2 SYDVKM. V was trimmed by 3 bases and J by 8 bases, leaving 10 bases between them. For the CDR3, the DNA is TGTGCCAGCAGTTTGTCGTGGGGCGAAAAACTGTTTTTT. Amino acids: CASSLSWGEKLFF.

Comment on this clonotype: At one of its ends the junction is not consistent with the germline gene, which may arise from a read error. The CDR3 loop is CASSLAALAGTGELIF. CDR3 in DNA: TGTGCCAGCAGCTTAGCGGCGCTAGCAGGAACCGGGGAGCTGATTTTT. The chain has TRBV11-2 and TRBJ2-2; D possibly corresponds to TRBD2 (5 bases). The CDR3 runs to 16 residues. Germline V gene lookup returns CDR1 SGHAT and CDR2 FQNNGV.

The chain couples TRBV7-6 to TRBJ2-1; 10 nucleotides line up with TRBD2. Unmatched junction bases numbered 11, after V lost 1 base and J lost 11 bases. This CDR3 is 16 amino acids long. The germline V gene has CDR1 SGHVS and CDR2 FNYEAQ. The CDR3 region is CASSLDASGSGNKQFF. The CDR3 DNA reads TGTGCCAGCAGCTTAGATGCTAGCGGGAGCGGTAATAAGCAGTTCTTC.

Concerning this clonotype itself: This could be a read error, since a much larger clone is one nucleotide away. The V gene is TRBV6-4, the J gene TRBJ2-2; 7 bases match TRBD2. In germline, CDR1 is MRHNA, CDR2 SNTAGT. The CDR3 runs to 15 residues. DNA of the CDR3: TGTGCCAGCAGTGAACGGGAGGCCCCCCCCGGGAAGCTGTTTTTT. Protein sequence: CASSEREAPPGKLFF.

About this clonotype itself: Sequence at one end of the junction differs from germline and may be a read error. The rearrangement joins TRBV30 to TRBJ2-3; no clear D gene. The CDR3 consists of 13 residues. The germline V gene has CDR1 GTSNPN and CDR2 SVGIG (reference sequence). The CDR3 loop reads CPCTRDSTDTQYF. The DNA for the CDR3 is TGTCCCTGTACTCGCGACAGCACAGATACGCAGTATTTT.

The chain combines TRBV4-1 with TRBJ2-1, with D possibly TRBD1 on 6 matching bases. The germline V gene has CDR1 MGHRA and CDR2 YSYEKL. This CDR3 is built from 17 residues. Trimming left V 2 bases short and J 9 bases short, with 23 bases between. The CDR3 is CASSQYLSMDRGSEQFF. CDR3 in DNA: TGCGCCAGCAGCCAATATTTAAGTATGGATAGGGGGAGTGAGCAGTTCTTC.

Turning to this clonotype: A read error may produce the germline difference seen at one junction end. The chain combines TRBV29-1 with TRBJ1-1; D gene uncertain. This CDR3 contains 10 residues. Germline V gene data show CDR1 as SQVTM and CDR2 as ANQGSEA. This chain's CDR3 is CSVLDTGAFF. The CDR3 DNA follows: TGCAGCGTTCTCGACACTGGAGCTTTCTTT.

The chain uses TRBV4-3 and TRBJ1-2, with D possibly matching TRBD1 (6 bases). CDR3 size: 15 residues. V dropped 3 bases and J dropped 13 bases, with 24 bases sitting between them. The germline gives CDR1 LGHNA, CDR2 YSLEER. CDR3 coding DNA: TGCGCCAGCAGCCAGAGTCCCAGGGGATCCTATGGTTGCACCTTC. Its protein is CASSQSPRGSYGCTF.

Concerning this clonotype itself: The DNA is omitted, as the CDR3 cannot be located on it reliably, and the CDR3 follows TCRdb's listing. This sequence joins TRBV20-1 and TRBJ1-5; TRBD1, as called in the table, went unchecked against the DNA. The CDR3 spans 12 amino acids, including both terminal residues. In germline, CDR1 is DFQATT, CDR2 SNEGSKA (reference sequence). CDR3: CSTSDSSKAQHF.

The chain combines TRBV11-3 with TRBJ2-4; 14 bases align to TRBD2. V lost 5 bases and J lost 5; bases outside the gene matches: 11. Germline V CDR1 and CDR2: SGHNT, YENEEA. The CDR3 is 18 residues long. The CDR3 DNA is TGTGCCAGCAGCCCGGCCCGACTAGCGGGAGGGTGGGAAAACATTCAGTACTTC. This encodes CASSPARLAGGWENIQYF.

V gene TRBV15 combines with J gene TRBJ2-1; 8 positions agree with TRBD2. With 4 bases clipped from V and 7 bases from J, the junction kept 24 bases outside the gene matches. Germline V gene sequence: CDR1 LNHNV, CDR2 YYDKDF (reference sequence). The CDR3 covers 20 residues. In nucleotides, the CDR3 is TGTGCCACCAGCACCACTCGGGCACAGGGCGCTAGCGGGTCTTTAAATGAGCAGTTCTTC. Protein: CATSTTRAQGASGSLNEQFF.

A remark on this clonotype: It may be a read error: a sequence one base away is much more abundant. The chain links TRBV2 to TRBJ2-5; 9 bases match TRBD2. This CDR3 is built from 12 residues. In germline, CDR1 is SNHLY, CDR2 FYNNEI. J was trimmed by 8 bases and V by 5 bases; bases with no gene match: 3. The CDR3 nucleotides read TGTGCCAGCAGTAGACTAGCGGATACCCAGTACTTC. Protein product: CASSRLADTQYF.

Points on this clonotype: An end of the junction differs from the germline gene, which may be a read error. This chain links TRBV14 with TRBJ2-5; D remains ambiguous. The CDR3 covers 17 residues. Germline assignment: CDR1 SGHDN and CDR2 FVKESK. CDR3 residues: CASSQDSAPEFQETQYF. For the CDR3, the DNA is TGTGCCAGCAGCCAAGACAGCGCCCCGGAGTTCCAAGAGACACAGTACTTC.

With regard to this clonotype: The CDR3 end shows no conserved phenylalanine or tryptophan, and so a read error is likely. No DNA is shown, since the ends of the CDR3 on it are uncertain; the CDR3 is the one TCRdb lists. The chain recombines TRBV11-2 with TRBJ2-7. Both ends counted, the CDR3 spans 14 residues. In germline, CDR1 is SGHAT, CDR2 FQNNGV. CDR3 loop: CASSLTYGAYEQYS.

Comments on this clonotype: Sequence at one end of the junction differs from germline and may be a read error. The chain carries TRBV6-1 and TRBJ1-5; possible D gene TRBD1, 6 bases. The CDR3 consists of 16 residues. Germline loops: CDR1 MNHNS, CDR2 SASEGT. The CDR3 spells CASNDKGELSNQLQHF. In DNA form, the CDR3 reads TGCGCCAGCAATGACAAGGGGGAGTTAAGCAATCAGCTCCAGCATTTT.

Comment on this clonotype: One end of the junction does not line up with germline, which may come from a read error. This chain links TRBV4-2 with TRBJ2-7; D gene ambiguous. CDR3 length: 11 amino acids. CDR1 and CDR2 from the germline V gene are LGHNA and YNFKEQ. The CDR3 sequence is CVSSGPYEQYF. CDR3 nucleotides: TGTGTCAGCAGTGGACCTTACGAGCAGTACTTC.

A word on this clonotype: A clone one base away is much larger, so this may be a read error. CDR3 loop: CAWSRGTTDTQYF. In nucleotides, the CDR3 is TGTGCCTGGAGTAGGGGGACAACAGATACGCAGTATTTT. The V gene is TRBV30, the J gene TRBJ2-3; D possibly corresponds to TRBD1 (6 bases). Germline V gene data show CDR1 as GTSNPN and CDR2 as SVGIG (reference sequence). The germline V and J ends were trimmed by 2 bases and 3 bases, with 9 bases remaining between them. This CDR3 is built from 13 residues. Full variable domain (rest looked up from reference TRBV30 and TRBJ2-3): SQTIHQWPATLVQPVGSPLSLECTVEGTSNPNLYWYRQAAGRGLQLLFYSVGIGQISSEVPQNLSASRPQDRQFILSSKKLLLSDSGFYLCAWSRGTTDTQYFGPGTRLTVL.

As regards this clonotype: Given the absence of the conserved phenylalanine or tryptophan at the CDR3 end, a read error is likely. V and J are TRBV29-1 and TRBJ2-5, with a weak D call TRBD2 (5 bases). CDR3 size: 12 residues. CDR1 and CDR2 from the germline V gene are SQVTM and ANQGSEA. This CDR3 is CNVDGLQETQYL. CDR3 DNA: TGCAACGTTGACGGACTCCAAGAGACCCAGTACCTC.

Of note for this clonotype: A read error may produce the germline difference seen at one junction end. The chain uses TRBV4-1 and TRBJ2-1; D gene unclear. This CDR3 region has 14 residues. Germline V gives CDR1 MGHRA, CDR2 YSYEKL. The CDR3 DNA is TGCGCCAGCAGTCAAGGCAAATATAACAATGAGCAGTTCTTC. It translates to CASSQGKYNNEQFF.

Remarks on this clonotype: One junction end disagrees with the germline gene, perhaps due to a read error. V usage is TRBV6-1 and J usage is TRBJ2-3; TRBD2 is a possible D gene (6 bases). This CDR3 comprises 16 residues. Germline loops: CDR1 MNHNS, CDR2 SASEGT. CDR3 nucleotides: TGTGCCAGCAGTGTATTGACTAGAGAGGGTACAGATACGCGGTATTTT. Amino acid sequence: CASSVLTREGTDTRYF.

Points on this clonotype: Likely a read error: the CDR3 ends without its conserved phenylalanine or tryptophan. The V gene is TRBV6-5, the J gene TRBJ2-6; no reliable D call. The CDR3 runs to 14 residues. Germline V lookup: CDR1 MNHEY, CDR2 SVGAGI. Trimming left V 6 bases short and J 0 bases short, with 6 bases between. CDR3 DNA: TGTGCCAGCAGATACACCTCTGGGGCCAACGTCCTGACTCTC. Its translation is CASRYTSGANVLTL.

This clonotype showed up many times. V usage is TRBV28 and J usage is TRBJ1-2, with D perhaps TRBD1 (5 bases). The germline CDR1 and CDR2 sequences are MDHEN and SYDVKM. The CDR3 contains 15 residues. V was trimmed by 6 bases and J by 4 bases, leaving 18 bases between them. As DNA, the CDR3 is TGTGCCAGCAGCCCCGGGACGGTGGGACCCTATGGCTACACCTTC. Its protein is CASSPGTVGPYGYTF.

Points on this clonotype: A clone one base away is much larger, so this may be a read error. V and J are TRBV7-9 and TRBJ2-1; 10 bases align to TRBD2. Germline V gene data show CDR1 as SEHNR and CDR2 as FQNEAQ (reference sequence). CDR3 length: 15 amino acids. The CDR3 is CASNLMGTSVNEQFF. The CDR3 DNA sequence: TGTGCCAGCAACTTAATGGGGACTAGCGTGAATGAGCAGTTCTTC.